A selection of T cell receptor beta chains follows, all from one sample in a study of blood T cell repertoires in COVID-19. Assay used: immunoSEQ multiplex PCR; TCRdb lists only in-frame clones, some missing. The sample lists more than 70,000 clones, roughly 73% seen once, with around 9.5% in the top ten. Material: peripheral blood. The source is a human donor in a cohort sampled during active COVID-19. The CDR3 runs from the conserved cysteine through the conserved F or W.

j_call	v_call	cdr3_aa
TRBJ2-7	TRBV7-2	CASSLWDGSSYEQYF
TRBJ1-1	TRBV19	CASTLTGPNTEAFF
TRBJ2-7	TRBV6-5	CASGDRDSYEQYF
TRBJ2-3	TRBV5-4	CASSLGRTSGGPSTDTQYF
TRBJ2-7	TRBV30	CAWSVRGEQYF
TRBJ2-5	TRBV5-6	CASSGLTGGPGLEETQYF
TRBJ1-2	TRBV12-3/TRBV12-4	CASSLQGAYGYTF
TRBJ1-6	TRBV7-2	CASSLTGGSDSPLHF
TRBJ2-7	TRBV5-1	CASSLVGDEQYF
TRBJ1-4	TRBV5-1	CASSTGQDYEKLFF
TRBJ1-4	TRBV10-3	CAISELPGQTTIF
TRBJ2-6	TRBV7-8	CASSYPMDRGQVGANVLTF
TRBJ1-6	TRBV2	CASSLNREGNSPLHF